This T cell receptor beta chain is from a study of OX40 agonist ivuxolimab in advanced cancers. Repertoires were generated with immunoSEQ multiplex PCR, while TCRdb's copy carries only in-frame clones and drops some. The sample holds 73,000 or so clones, 85% to 90% seen once. The V gene end was trimmed by 4 bases and the J gene end by 0 bases; junction bases not matched to a gene: 6. The germline gives CDR1 SGHVS, CDR2 FQNEAQ. The CDR3 consists of 16 residues. The sequenced sample was CD4+ or CD8+ T cells sorted from blood, obtained in a trial of the OX40 agonist ivuxolimab. The gene calls are TRBV7-8 and TRBJ2-3; 8 positions match TRBD2. The TCR originated in an adult with an advanced solid tumor such as melanoma, head and neck, liver or kidney cancer. The CDR3 bases are TGTGCCAGCAGCTCCCGGGGGGGGACTAGCACAGATACGCAGTATTTT. As protein: CASSSRGGTSTDTQYF.